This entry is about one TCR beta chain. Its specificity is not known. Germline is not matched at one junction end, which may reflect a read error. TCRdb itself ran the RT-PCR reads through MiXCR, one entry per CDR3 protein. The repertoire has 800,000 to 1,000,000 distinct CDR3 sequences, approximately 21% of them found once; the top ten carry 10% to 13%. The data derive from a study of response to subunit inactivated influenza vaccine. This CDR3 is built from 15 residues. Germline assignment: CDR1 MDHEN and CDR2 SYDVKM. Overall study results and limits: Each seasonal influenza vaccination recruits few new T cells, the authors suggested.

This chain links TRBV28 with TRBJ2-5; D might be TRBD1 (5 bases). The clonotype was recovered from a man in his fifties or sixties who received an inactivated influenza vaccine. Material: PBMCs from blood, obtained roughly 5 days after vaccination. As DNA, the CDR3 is TGTGCCAGCAGTACTCGACAGTCCCTTCAAGATACCCAGTACTTC. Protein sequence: CASSTRQSLQDTQYF.